This record covers a single TCR beta chain. Its antigen remains unknown. Combining a sample-barcoded 5' primer with a J-beta primer mix, a second PCR ran for roughly 6 to 12 cycles. MiXCR was run by TCRdb on the 5' RACE reads, yielding one entry per CDR3 protein. The table shows some 920,000 distinct CDR3 sequences, with roughly 50% occurring only once. The source of the sample is a study of blood T cells in healthy people across ages. Points from the study as a whole: Older age coincided with a roughly linear decline in TCR beta diversity per million T cells.

Those donating, healthy Caucasian individuals from Russia, were aged about 6 to 100. Total RNA extracted from each sample amounted to at least 5.5 micrograms. Sequenced input: blood. The source is an older woman in good health.

The CDR3 region has the DNA TGTGCCATCAGTCCGGGACAGGGCCCAGATACGCAGTATTTT. This gives the protein CAISPGQGPDTQYF. The chain links TRBV10-3 to TRBJ2-3; 9 bases line up with TRBD1. This CDR3 comprises 14 residues. The germline V gene encodes CDR1 ENHRY and CDR2 SYGVKD. J was trimmed by 4 bases and V by 5 bases; bases with no gene match: 4.